One sample yielded the 6 T cell receptor beta chains listed below, sequenced in a study of T cells in Graves' hyperthyroidism and ophthalmopathy. Regions amplified from RNA transcripts were the TCR beta CDR3 regions. The TCR CDR3 first-round RT-PCR relied on the HTBI primer set. Using its own MiXCR run on the multiplex PCR reads, TCRdb lists one record per CDR3 protein. The sample lists around 270,000 distinct CDR3 sequences; roughly 20% were seen once. Material for sequencing was blood. The origin of the receptors is a man between 45 and 60 years old with Graves' ophthalmopathy.

This clonotype has ten or more counts. The chain recombines TRBV18 with TRBJ1-4; D is uncertain. V lost 1 base, J lost 7 bases, and 4 bases lay in between. Germline CDR1 KGHSH, CDR2 LQKENI. There are 12 residues in the CDR3. CDR3 sequence (DNA): TGTGCCAGCTCACCACGGGGTGAAAAACTGTTTTTT. Translated, it gives CASSPRGEKLFF.

This clonotype was seen a handful of times. This rearrangement joins TRBV19 to TRBJ1-1; 7 bases align to TRBD1. There are 14 residues in the CDR3. Germline V gene lookup returns CDR1 LNHDA and CDR2 SQIVND (reference sequence). The ends lost 4 bases at V and 6 bases at J; junction bases unmatched: 8. CDR3 loop: CASSTLITGAEAFF. CDR3 DNA sequence: TGTGCCAGTAGTACCCTAATCACAGGGGCTGAAGCTTTCTTT.

This clonotype was observed a handful of times. The chain uses TRBV13 and TRBJ1-6, with D possibly being TRBD1 (5 bases). V was clipped by 4 bases and J by 6 bases, with 16 bases between them. Germline V gene data show CDR1 as PRHDT and CDR2 as FYEKMQ (reference sequence). The CDR3 runs 16 residues. CDR3 amino acids: CASSSKGHEINSPLHF. The CDR3 region has the DNA TGTGCCAGCAGCTCCAAAGGACACGAAATTAATTCACCCCTCCACTTT. The complete variable domain, with remaining parts taken from reference TRBV13 and TRBJ1-6, reads AAGVIQSPRHLIKEKRETATLKCYPIPRHDTVYWYQQGPGQDPQFLISFYEKMQSDKGSIPDRFSAQQFSDYHSELNMSSLELGDSALYFCASSSKGHEINSPLHFGNGTRLTVT.

Worth noting for this clonotype: This may stem from a read error, because a much larger clone lies one nucleotide away. The chain recombines TRBV9 with TRBJ2-7; D gene unclear. CDR1 SGDLS and CDR2 YYNGEE come from the germline V gene. V was clipped by 0 bases and J by 3 bases, with 13 bases between them. The CDR3 loop spans 15 amino acids. CDR3 nucleotide sequence: TGTGCCAGCAGCGTAGGTCCCGACGGTGGCTACGAGCAGTACTTC. This translates into CASSVGPDGGYEQYF.

Ten or more counts support this clonotype. This sequence joins TRBV7-2 and TRBJ2-3, with 8 bases aligning to TRBD2. This CDR3 is built from 17 residues. Unmatched junction bases numbered 14, after V lost 6 bases and J lost 3 bases. The germline gives CDR1 SGHTA, CDR2 FQGNSA. CDR3 protein: CASSPLIGGRRTDTQYF. The CDR3 nucleotides read TGTGCCAGCAGTCCCCTCATCGGCGGGAGGAGGACAGATACGCAGTATTTT.

Worth noting for this clonotype: A read error may explain this, as a much larger clone is one base away. This rearrangement joins TRBV20-1 to TRBJ1-2; a possible D gene is TRBD1 (6 bases). The germline gives CDR1 DFQATT, CDR2 SNEGSKA (reference sequence). This CDR3 has 14 amino acids. Between the trimmed V and J ends, which lost 6 bases and 1 base, there was a span of 15 bases. DNA for the CDR3: TGCAGTGCCGACCCGACAGGTATTAACTATGGCTACACCTTC. It translates to CSADPTGINYGYTF.